This TCR beta chain was sequenced in a study of blood T cell repertoires in COVID-19. The authors' processing: Estimates of nucleated cell counts were drawn from the amplification of reference gene primers. Using immunoSEQ multiplex PCR, the repertoire was profiled, and TCRdb retains in-frame clones only, with some absent. V, J and clone size are taken as reported in that table, and D and trimming were inferred from the DNA itself. This sample has tens of thousands of clones, with 84% found just once. The sequence came from a woman aged 45-65 years with acute or convalescent COVID-19. Sequencing used peripheral blood.

The CDR3: CASSLRTTNEKLFF. Written as DNA, the CDR3 is TGTGCCAGCAGTTTACGTACAACTAATGAAAAACTGTTTTTT. The chain links TRBV28 to TRBJ1-4; no clear D. Trimming stripped 2 bases from V and 0 bases from J, with 4 bases between. The CDR3 length is 14 residues. Germline lookup yields CDR1 MDHEN and CDR2 SYDVKM. The variable domain in full, completed from reference TRBV28 and TRBJ1-4, reads DVKVTQSSRYLVKRTGEKVFLECVQDMDHENMFWYRQDPGLGLRLIYFSYDVKMKEKGDIPEGYSVSREKKERFSLILESASTNQTSMYLCASSLRTTNEKLFFGSGTQLSVL.